Here is one TCR beta chain with its context. Ten or more counts support this clonotype. This receptor's antigen is unknown. No clone much larger than this one lies a single base away; base qualities are absent. This sample stems from a study of early T cells in non-severe SARS-CoV-2 infection (dated by TCRdb to the early 2020s). In terms of the full investigation: TCR sequencing used bulk RNA from unsorted whole blood, so alpha and beta chains could not be paired. Broader findings and caveats from the paper: Matching against VDJdb was skewed toward anti-spike CD8 responses, likely underestimated virus-specific expansions, and missed private and CD4 specificities.

Set within a cohort of healthcare workers in London, UK, this nested case-control study involved weekly PCR testing of nasopharyngeal swabs along with blood sampling. Between 23 and 31 March 2020, the week of the UK lockdown, healthcare workers were enrolled and then followed up weekly for as long as 16 weeks. Libraries were made using 5' RACE. The sequencing machine was a NextSeq 500. Unique molecular identifiers were attached to individual cDNA molecules in the TCR library protocol so that sequencing error and PCR bias could be corrected. Sequencing covered both TCR alpha and beta chains, and within each sample the abundances of alpha and beta sequences were tightly co-correlated. In the original analysis: Decombinator V4 was used to annotate the V gene, J gene and CDR3 of the TCR sequences. Expanded TCRs were defined as changing significantly between any two time points under a Poisson model with p below 0.0001. Abundances of TCRs were expressed as counts per million after normalisation to the total number of TCRs sequenced in each sample. A search of VDJdb, accessed on 1 November 2021, was run for TCRs annotated to CMV, EBV and SARS-CoV-2, with TCRs annotated for multiple antigens excluded. TCRdb reran the public reads through fastp at Q25 and MiXCR, keeping productive beta chains. Each entry is one CDR3 protein sequence, shown with its most common DNA and genes. The V and J calls reflect TCRdb's pipeline rather than the authors' work. For this sample there are roughly 61,000 distinct CDR3 sequences; 10% to 14% appear just once. The biggest ten clones account for approximately 1.7% of the sample.

Sequencing input: whole blood. This clonotype was sampled from an adult who was a healthcare worker with PCR-confirmed SARS-CoV-2 infection or an uninfected control (not recorded which).

The CDR3 reads CASSYSFFLSGRRDTEAFF. The DNA reads as follows: TGTGCCAGCAGTTACTCGTTTTTTTTGTCAGGACGACGGGACACTGAAGCTTTCTTT. The V and J genes are TRBV6-2 or TRBV6-3 and TRBJ1-1, with no D gene named confidently. CDR1 is given as MNHEY and CDR2 as SVGEGT, both from the germline V gene. Trimming takes 0 bases from V and 3 bases from J, and the germline ends sit 23 bases apart. Taken from cysteine to phenylalanine, the CDR3 has 19 residues. Just the 57-base CDR3 DNA is kept, in frame starting at base 1.